This T cell receptor (beta chain) stems from a study of preoperative IRX-2 immunotherapy in early breast cancer. This CDR3 has 15 residues. Trimming left V 5 bases short and J 5 bases short, with 18 bases between. Treatment meaning: preoperative locoregional IRX-2 cytokine immunotherapy. Patients received preoperative, locoregional IRX-2 cytokine immunotherapy in a phase Ib study. Some clones are missing from TCRdb's copy, which holds only in-frame ones; the method was immunoSEQ multiplex PCR. The sample has about 32,000 clones; around 83% are singletons. The V gene is TRBV6-7, the J gene TRBJ2-5; the D is unclear. TRBV6-7 is known as an ORF, though its function is uncertain. This receptor was obtained from a human donor with breast cancer. The sample was lymph node tissue, taken from a patient treated with IRX-2 immunotherapy. Here the CDR3 DNA reads TGTGCCAGCAGTGAAGTTCTCAGCAACGGGGAGACCCAGTACTTC. Its protein is CASSEVLSNGETQYF.